The clone carrying this T cell receptor beta chain qualifies as medium-sized. Its antigen is as yet unknown. Specified treatment: 10-day PBMC culture with coronavirus spike peptide pools or control peptides (ViraFEST assay). This entry is derived from a study of vaccination and CD4 T cells after COVID-19. Sequence data for DNA of cultured CD4+ T cells were generated by the Oncomine TCR Beta short-read assay. TCRdb re-analysed the PCR reads in MiXCR, keeping a single row per CDR3 protein. The sample has around 20,000 distinct CDR3 sequences, approximately 42% seen once. The sample consisted of CD4+ T cells from blood, cultured in vitro, taken before SARS-CoV-2 vaccination. The origin of this receptor is a human donor who received a COVID-19 vaccine.

This CDR3 reads CATSRDRDRGGYTF. The DNA for the CDR3 is TGTGCCACCAGCAGAGATCGGGACAGGGGTGGCTACACCTTC. J is TRBJ1-2 and V is TRBV15, with TRBD1 matching 10 bases. Germline CDR1 LNHNV, CDR2 YYDKDF (reference sequence). Trimming cost V 0 bases and J 7 bases; bases outside gene matches: 2. This CDR3 comprises 14 residues.